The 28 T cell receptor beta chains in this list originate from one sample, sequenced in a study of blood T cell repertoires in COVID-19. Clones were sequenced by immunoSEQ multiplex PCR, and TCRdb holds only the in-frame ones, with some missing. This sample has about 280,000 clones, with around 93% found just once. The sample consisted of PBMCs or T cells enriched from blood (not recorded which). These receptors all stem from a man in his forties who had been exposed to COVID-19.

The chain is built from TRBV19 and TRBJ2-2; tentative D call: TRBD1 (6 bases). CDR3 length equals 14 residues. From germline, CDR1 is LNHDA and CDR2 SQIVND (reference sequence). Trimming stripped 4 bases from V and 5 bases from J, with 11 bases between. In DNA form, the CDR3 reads TGTGCCAGTAGTAAGTTCCAGGGGACCGGGGAGCTGTTTTTT. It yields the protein CASSKFQGTGELFF.

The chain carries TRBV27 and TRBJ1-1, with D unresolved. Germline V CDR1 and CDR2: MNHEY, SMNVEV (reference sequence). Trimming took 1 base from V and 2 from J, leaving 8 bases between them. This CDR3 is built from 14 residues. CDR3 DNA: TGTGCCAGCAGTTTATGGCCGGGTAACACTGAAGCTTTCTTT. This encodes CASSLWPGNTEAFF.

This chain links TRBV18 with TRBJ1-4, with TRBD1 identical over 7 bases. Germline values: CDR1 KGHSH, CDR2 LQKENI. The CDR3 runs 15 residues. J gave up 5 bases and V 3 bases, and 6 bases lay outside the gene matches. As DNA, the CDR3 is TGTGCCAGCTCACCGAGGGACAGCTCAAATGAAAAACTGTTTTTT. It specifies CASSPRDSSNEKLFF.

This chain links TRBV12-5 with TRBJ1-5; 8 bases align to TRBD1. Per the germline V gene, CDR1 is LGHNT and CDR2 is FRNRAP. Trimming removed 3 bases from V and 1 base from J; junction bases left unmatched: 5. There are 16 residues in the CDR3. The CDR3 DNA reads TGTGCTAGTGGTTTCGGACAGGGACTAAGCAATCAGCCCCAGCATTTT. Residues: CASGFGQGLSNQPQHF.

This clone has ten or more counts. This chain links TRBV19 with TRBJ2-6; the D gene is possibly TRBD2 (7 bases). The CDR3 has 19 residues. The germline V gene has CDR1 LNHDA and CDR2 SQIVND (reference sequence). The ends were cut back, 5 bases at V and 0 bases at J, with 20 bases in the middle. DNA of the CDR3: TGTGCCAGTAGTGCCCCCTGGGGCCGGGGGGCCTCTGGGGCCAACGTCCTGACTTTC. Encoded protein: CASSAPWGRGASGANVLTF.

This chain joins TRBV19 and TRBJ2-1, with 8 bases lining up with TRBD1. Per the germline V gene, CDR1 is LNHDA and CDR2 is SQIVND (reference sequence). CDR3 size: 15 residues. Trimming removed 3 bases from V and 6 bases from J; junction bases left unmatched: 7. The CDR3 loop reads CASSIVDREVNEQFF. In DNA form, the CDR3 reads TGTGCCAGTAGTATCGTGGACAGGGAAGTCAATGAGCAGTTCTTC.

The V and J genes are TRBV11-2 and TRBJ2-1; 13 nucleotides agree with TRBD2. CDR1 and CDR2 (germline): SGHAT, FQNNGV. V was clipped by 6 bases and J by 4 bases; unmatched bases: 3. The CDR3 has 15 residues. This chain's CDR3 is CASRTSGRAYNEQFF. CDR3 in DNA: TGTGCCAGCAGAACTAGCGGGAGGGCGTACAATGAGCAGTTCTTC.

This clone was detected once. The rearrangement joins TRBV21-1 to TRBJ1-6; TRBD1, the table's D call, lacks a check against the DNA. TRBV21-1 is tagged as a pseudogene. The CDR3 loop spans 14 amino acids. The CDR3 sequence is CASSKDRVRSPLHF. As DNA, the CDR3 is TGTGCCAGCAGCAAGGACAGGGTGCGTTCACCCCTCCACTTT.

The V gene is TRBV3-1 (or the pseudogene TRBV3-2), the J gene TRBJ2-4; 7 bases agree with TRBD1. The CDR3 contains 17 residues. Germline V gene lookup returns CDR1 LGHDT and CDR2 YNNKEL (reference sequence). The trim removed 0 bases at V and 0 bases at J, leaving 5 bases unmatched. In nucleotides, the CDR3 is TGTGCCAGCAGCCAAGAGGGACAGCTATTAGCCAAAAACATTCAGTACTTC. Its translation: CASSQEGQLLAKNIQYF.

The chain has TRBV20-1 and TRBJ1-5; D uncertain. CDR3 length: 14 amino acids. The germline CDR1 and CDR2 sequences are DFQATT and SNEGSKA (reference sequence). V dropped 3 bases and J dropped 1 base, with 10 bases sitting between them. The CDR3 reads CSASTGPSNQPQHF. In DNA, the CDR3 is TGCAGTGCTAGTACTGGGCCGAGCAATCAGCCCCAGCATTTT.

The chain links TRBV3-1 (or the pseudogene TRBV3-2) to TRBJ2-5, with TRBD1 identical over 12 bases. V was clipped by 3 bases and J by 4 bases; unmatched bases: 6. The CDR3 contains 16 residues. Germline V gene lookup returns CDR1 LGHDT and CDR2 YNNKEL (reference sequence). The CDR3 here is CASSQPGQGAGETQYF. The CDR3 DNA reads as TGTGCCAGCAGCCAGCCGGGACAGGGGGCAGGAGAGACCCAGTACTTC.

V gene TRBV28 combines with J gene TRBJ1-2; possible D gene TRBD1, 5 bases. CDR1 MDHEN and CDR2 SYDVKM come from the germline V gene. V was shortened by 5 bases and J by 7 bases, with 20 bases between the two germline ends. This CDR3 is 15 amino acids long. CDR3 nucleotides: TGTGCCAGCAGTCCTACAGGCGGGATGCTGCGTGGCTACACCTTC. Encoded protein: CASSPTGGMLRGYTF.

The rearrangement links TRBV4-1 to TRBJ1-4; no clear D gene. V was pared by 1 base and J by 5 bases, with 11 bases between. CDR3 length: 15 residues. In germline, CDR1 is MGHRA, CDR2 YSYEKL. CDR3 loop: CASSQVFGGNEKLFF. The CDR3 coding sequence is TGCGCCAGCAGCCAAGTGTTTGGCGGAAATGAAAAACTGTTTTTT.

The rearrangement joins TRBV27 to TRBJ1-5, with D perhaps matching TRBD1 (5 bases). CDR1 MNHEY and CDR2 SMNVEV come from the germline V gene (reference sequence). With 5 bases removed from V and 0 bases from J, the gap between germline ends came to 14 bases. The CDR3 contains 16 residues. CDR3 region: CASSPRQTNSNQPQHF. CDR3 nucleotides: TGTGCCAGCAGTCCCCGACAGACGAATAGCAATCAGCCCCAGCATTTT.

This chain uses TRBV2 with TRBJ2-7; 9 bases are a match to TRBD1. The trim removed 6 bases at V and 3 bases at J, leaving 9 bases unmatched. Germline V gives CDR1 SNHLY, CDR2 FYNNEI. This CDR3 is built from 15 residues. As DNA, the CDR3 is TGTGCCAGCAGCGACCGACAGGGGGGAGGCTACGAGCAGTACTTC. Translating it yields CASSDRQGGGYEQYF.

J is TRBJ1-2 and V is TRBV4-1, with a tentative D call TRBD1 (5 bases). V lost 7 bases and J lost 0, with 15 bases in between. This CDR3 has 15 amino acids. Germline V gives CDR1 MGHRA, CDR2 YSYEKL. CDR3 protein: CASTLGGETNYGYTF. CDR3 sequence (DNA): TGCGCCAGCACCCTTGGGGGGGAGACTAACTATGGCTACACCTTC.

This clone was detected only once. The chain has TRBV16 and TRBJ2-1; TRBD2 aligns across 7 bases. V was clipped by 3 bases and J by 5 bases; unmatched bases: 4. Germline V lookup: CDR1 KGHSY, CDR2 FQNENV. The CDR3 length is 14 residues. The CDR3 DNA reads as TGTGCCAGCAGCCAGGGACTATCTAACAATGAGCAGTTCTTC. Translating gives CASSQGLSNNEQFF. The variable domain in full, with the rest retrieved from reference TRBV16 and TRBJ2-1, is GEEVAQTPKHLVRGEGQKAKLYCAPIKGHSYVFWYQQVLKNEFKFLISFQNENVFDETGMPKERFSAKCLPNSPCSLEIQATKLEDSAVYFCASSQGLSNNEQFFGPGTRLTVL.

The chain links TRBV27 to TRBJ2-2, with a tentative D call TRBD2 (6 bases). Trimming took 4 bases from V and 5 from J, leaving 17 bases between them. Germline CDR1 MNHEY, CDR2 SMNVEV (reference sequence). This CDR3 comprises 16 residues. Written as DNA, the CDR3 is TGTGCCAGCAGTTCACAGGACTATAGAAGGACCGGGGAGCTGTTTTTT. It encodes CASSSQDYRRTGELFF.

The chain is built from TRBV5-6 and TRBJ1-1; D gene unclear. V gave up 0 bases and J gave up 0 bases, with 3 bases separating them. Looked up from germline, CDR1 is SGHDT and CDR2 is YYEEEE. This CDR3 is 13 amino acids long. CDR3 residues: CASSLAVNTEAFF. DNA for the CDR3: TGTGCCAGCAGCTTGGCAGTGAACACTGAAGCTTTCTTT.

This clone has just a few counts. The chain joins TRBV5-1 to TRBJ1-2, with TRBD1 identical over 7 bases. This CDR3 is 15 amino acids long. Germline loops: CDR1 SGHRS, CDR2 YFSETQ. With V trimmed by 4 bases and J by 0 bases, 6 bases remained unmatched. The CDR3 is CASSAGTETNYGYTF. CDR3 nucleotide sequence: TGCGCCAGCAGCGCCGGGACAGAAACTAACTATGGCTACACCTTC.

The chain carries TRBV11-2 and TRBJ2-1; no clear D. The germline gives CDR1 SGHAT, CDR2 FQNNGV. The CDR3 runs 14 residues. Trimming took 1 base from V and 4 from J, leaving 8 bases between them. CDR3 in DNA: TGTGCCAGCAGCTTAGCAGGCCCATACAATGAGCAGTTCTTC. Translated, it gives CASSLAGPYNEQFF.

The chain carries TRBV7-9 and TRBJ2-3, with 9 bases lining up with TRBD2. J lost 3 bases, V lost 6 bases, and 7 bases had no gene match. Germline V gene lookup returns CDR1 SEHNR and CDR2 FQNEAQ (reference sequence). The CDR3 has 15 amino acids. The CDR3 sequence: CASSRSGSVTDTQYF. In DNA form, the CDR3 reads TGTGCCAGCAGTCGTAGCGGGAGTGTAACAGATACGCAGTATTTT.

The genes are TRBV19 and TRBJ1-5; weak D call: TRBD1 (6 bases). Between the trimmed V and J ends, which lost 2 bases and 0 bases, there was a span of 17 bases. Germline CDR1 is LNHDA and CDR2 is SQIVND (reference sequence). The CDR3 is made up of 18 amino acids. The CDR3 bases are TGTGCCAGTAGTATACCCAGGGGCGAGGGGTTTAGCAATCAGCCCCAGCATTTT. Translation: CASSIPRGEGFSNQPQHF.

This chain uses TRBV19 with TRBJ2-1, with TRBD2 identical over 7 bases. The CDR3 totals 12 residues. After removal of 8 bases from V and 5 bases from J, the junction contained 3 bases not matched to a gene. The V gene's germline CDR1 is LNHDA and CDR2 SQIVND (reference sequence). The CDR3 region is CASEGGNNEQFF. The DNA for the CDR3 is TGTGCCAGTGAGGGAGGGAACAATGAGCAGTTCTTC.

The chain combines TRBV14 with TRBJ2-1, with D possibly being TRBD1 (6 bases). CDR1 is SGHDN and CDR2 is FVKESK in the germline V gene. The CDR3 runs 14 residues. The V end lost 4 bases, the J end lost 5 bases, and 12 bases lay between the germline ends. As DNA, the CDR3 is TGTGCCAGCAGCCGGACCGGACAGCACAATGAGCAGTTCTTC. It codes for CASSRTGQHNEQFF.

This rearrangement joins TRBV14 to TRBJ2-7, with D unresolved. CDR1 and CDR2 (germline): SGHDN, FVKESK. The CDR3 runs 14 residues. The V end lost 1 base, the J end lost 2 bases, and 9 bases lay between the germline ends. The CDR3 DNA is TGTGCCAGCAGCCAAGGAGAAATTCCCTACGAGCAGTACTTC. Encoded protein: CASSQGEIPYEQYF. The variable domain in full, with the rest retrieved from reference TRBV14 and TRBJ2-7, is EAGVTQFPSHSVIEKGQTVTLRCDPISGHDNLYWYRRVMGKEIKFLLHFVKESKQDESGMPNNRFLAERTGGTYSTLKVQPAELEDSGVYFCASSQGEIPYEQYFGPGTRLTVT.

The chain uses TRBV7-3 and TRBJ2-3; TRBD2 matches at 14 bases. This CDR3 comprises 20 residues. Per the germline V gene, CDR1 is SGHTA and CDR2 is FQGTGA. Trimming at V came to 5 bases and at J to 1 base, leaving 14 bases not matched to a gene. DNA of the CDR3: TGTGCCAGCAGCCGAGGGACTAGCGGGAGTCGAATGCAGGGCACAGATACGCAGTATTTT. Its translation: CASSRGTSGSRMQGTDTQYF.

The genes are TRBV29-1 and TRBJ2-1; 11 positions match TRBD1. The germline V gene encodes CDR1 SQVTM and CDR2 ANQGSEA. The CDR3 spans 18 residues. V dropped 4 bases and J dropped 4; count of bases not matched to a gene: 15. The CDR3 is CSVAGTGGKEPRYNEQFF. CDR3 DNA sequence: TGCAGCGTTGCCGGGACAGGGGGTAAGGAGCCGAGATACAATGAGCAGTTCTTC.